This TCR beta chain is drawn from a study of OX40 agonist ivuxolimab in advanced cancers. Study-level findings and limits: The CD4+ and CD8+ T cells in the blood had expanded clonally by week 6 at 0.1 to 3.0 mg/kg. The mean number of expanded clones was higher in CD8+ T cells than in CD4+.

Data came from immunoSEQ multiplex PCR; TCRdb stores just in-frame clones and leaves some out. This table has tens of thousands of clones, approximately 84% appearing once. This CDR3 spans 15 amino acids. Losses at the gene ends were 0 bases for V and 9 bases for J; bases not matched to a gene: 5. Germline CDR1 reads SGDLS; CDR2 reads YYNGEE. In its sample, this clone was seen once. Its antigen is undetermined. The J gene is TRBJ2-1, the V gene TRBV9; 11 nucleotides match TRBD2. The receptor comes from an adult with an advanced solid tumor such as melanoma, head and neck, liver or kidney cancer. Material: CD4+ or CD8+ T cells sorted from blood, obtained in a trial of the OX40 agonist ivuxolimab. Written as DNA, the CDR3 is TGTGCCAGCAGCGTAGCCCCTAGCGGGGGGTTTGAGCAGTTCTTC. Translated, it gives CASSVAPSGGFEQFF. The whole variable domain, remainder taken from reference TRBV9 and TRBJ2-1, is DSGVTQTPKHLITATGQRVTLRCSPRSGDLSVYWYQQSLDQGLQFLIQYYNGEERAKGNILERFSAQQFPDLHSELNLSSLELGDSALYFCASSVAPSGGFEQFFGPGTRLTVL.